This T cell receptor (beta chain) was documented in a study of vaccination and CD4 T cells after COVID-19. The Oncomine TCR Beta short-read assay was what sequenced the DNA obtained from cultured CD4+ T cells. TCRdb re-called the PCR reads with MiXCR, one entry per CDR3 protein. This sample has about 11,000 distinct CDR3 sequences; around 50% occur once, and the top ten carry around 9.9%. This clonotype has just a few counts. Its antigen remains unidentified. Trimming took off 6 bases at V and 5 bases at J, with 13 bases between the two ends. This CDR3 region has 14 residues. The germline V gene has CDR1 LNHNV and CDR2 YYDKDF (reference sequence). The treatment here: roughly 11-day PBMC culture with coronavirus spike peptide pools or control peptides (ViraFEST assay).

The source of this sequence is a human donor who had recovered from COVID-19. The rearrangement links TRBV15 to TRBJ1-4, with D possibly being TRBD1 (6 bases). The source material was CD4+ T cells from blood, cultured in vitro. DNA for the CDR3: TGTGCCACCAGACTGACAGGCCAAAATGAAAAACTGTTTTTT. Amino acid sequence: CATRLTGQNEKLFF. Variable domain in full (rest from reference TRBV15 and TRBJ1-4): DAMVIQNPRYQVTQFGKPVTLSCSQTLNHNVMYWYQQKSSQAPKLLFHYYDKDFNNEADTPDNFQSRRPNTSFCFLDIRSPGLGDTAMYLCATRLTGQNEKLFFGSGTQLSVL.